Listed below are T cell receptor beta chains from one sample, sequenced in a study of PD-1 blockade in mismatch repair-deficient tumors. Repertoires were generated with immunoSEQ multiplex PCR, while TCRdb's copy carries only in-frame clones and drops some. The table lists under 150,000 clones, almost 90% of them singletons. Here the sequenced sample was peripheral blood, taken 70 to 73 weeks after starting pembrolizumab. Every receptor here comes from an adult with mismatch repair-deficient cancer. Both conserved end residues are part of each CDR3. A D gene is named only where the DNA matches it firmly. Expanded clones get a size class; other rows say once, few or many, or leave the size out.

>TRBJ2-6|.|TRBV11-2|.
CASSSMGGLMGPGANVLTF
TGTGCCAGCAGCTCTATGGGGGGACTCATGGGCCCTGGGGCCAACGTCCTGACTTTC
>TRBJ2-1|.|TRBV5-5|TRBD2
CASSYRTSGGNEQFF
TGTGCCAGCAGCTACCGGACTAGCGGGGGGAATGAGCAGTTCTTC
>TRBJ2-7|.|TRBV14|.
CASSQDWFLDRSTYEQYF
TGTGCCAGCAGCCAAGATTGGTTTTTAGACAGGTCAACCTACGAGCAGTACTTC
>TRBJ2-7|once|TRBV5-6|.
CASSRIGPSYEQYF
TGTGCCAGCAGCCGGATAGGGCCAAGCTACGAGCAGTACTTC
>TRBJ2-1|once|TRBV5-1|.
CASTILGNEQFF
TGCGCCAGCACCATCCTAGGCAATGAGCAGTTCTTC
>TRBJ2-1|.|TRBV29-1|.
CSVVDLRVNEQFF
TGCAGCGTTGTGGACCTCAGGGTCAATGAGCAGTTCTTC
>TRBJ2-3|.|TRBV2|.
CASSDPAFTDTQYF
TGTGCCAGCAGCGACCCCGCTTTCACAGATACGCAGTATTTT
>TRBJ2-7|.|TRBV7-8|TRBD1
CASSSNRGPYEQYF
TGTGCCAGCAGCTCTAACAGGGGTCCCTACGAGCAGTACTTC
>TRBJ2-2|many|TRBV11-3|.
CASSFGELAGELFF
TGTGCCAGCAGCTTTGGCGAGTTGGCCGGGGAGCTGTTTTTT
>TRBJ1-2|few|TRBV28|.
CASSGVNYGYTF
TGTGCCAGCAGCGGTGTTAACTATGGCTACACCTTC
>TRBJ1-2|.|TRBV13|.
CASSFRGGYTF
TGTGCCAGCAGCTTTCGGGGCGGCTACACCTTC
>TRBJ2-7|.|TRBV11-3|.
CASKIQAVIRVCSGEQYF
TGTGCCAGCAAAATTCAGGCGGTGATAAGGGTTTGTTCCGGCGAGCAGTACTTC
>TRBJ2-7|.|TRBV13|.
CASSPDGLADEQYF
TGTGCCAGCAGCCCGGACGGGTTAGCGGACGAGCAGTACTTC
>TRBJ1-1|.|TRBV5-1|.
CASSLVVATEAFF
TGCGCCAGCAGCTTGGTGGTTGCCACTGAAGCTTTCTTT
>TRBJ2-7|.|TRBV7-3|TRBD1
CASRHHRDRGYEQYF
TGTGCCAGCAGGCATCACCGGGACAGGGGCTACGAGCAGTACTTC
>TRBJ1-5|.|TRBV19|.
CASSTGAYSNQPQHF
TGTGCCAGTAGTACAGGGGCCTATAGCAATCAGCCCCAGCATTTT
>TRBJ2-5|.|TRBV25-1|TRBD1
CASSEAGQGTEETQYF
TGTGCCAGCAGTGAAGCCGGACAGGGGACGGAGGAGACCCAGTACTTC
>TRBJ1-1|.|TRBV30|.
CAWRGRVNTEAFF
TGTGCCTGGAGGGGACGCGTGAACACTGAAGCTTTCTTT
>TRBJ2-1|.|TRBV5-4|TRBD2
CASSPHPAGDASEQFF
TGTGCCAGCAGCCCACACCCTGCGGGAGACGCCAGCGAGCAGTTCTTC
>TRBJ2-1|.|TRBV6-1|.
CASSEALGAPSYNEQFF
TGTGCCAGCAGTGAAGCGCTGGGGGCTCCATCCTACAATGAGCAGTTCTTC
>TRBJ2-7|.|TRBV10-1|.
CASRGRTGEQYF
TGCGCCAGCAGGGGACGGACTGGTGAGCAGTACTTC
>TRBJ2-7|.|TRBV9|.
CASSVDGTQSYEQYF
TGTGCCAGCAGCGTAGACGGGACACAATCCTACGAGCAGTACTTC
>TRBJ2-1|.|TRBV4-1|.
CASSQPRRGSFNEQFF
TGCGCCAGCAGCCAACCCCGACGGGGCTCCTTTAATGAGCAGTTCTTC
>TRBJ2-5|.|TRBV28|TRBD2
CASLPAGLWETQYF
TGTGCCAGCCTGCCAGCGGGGTTGTGGGAGACCCAGTACTTC
>TRBJ1-1|.|TRBV6-1|.
CASSEWEGNTEAFF
TGTGCCAGCAGTGAGTGGGAGGGGAACACTGAAGCTTTCTTT
>TRBJ2-7|.|TRBV7-9|.
CASTTGGGSDEQYF
TGTGCCAGCACCACCGGAGGAGGGTCTGACGAGCAGTACTTC
>TRBJ2-3|.|TRBV30|TRBD2
CAWSVGLAGGDTQYF
TGTGCCTGGAGTGTAGGACTAGCGGGAGGGGATACGCAGTATTTT
>TRBJ2-2|.|TRBV5-6|.
CASSLERELFF
TGTGCCAGCAGCCTCGAACGGGAGCTGTTTTTT
>TRBJ2-3|.|TRBV19|.
CASSKRGLYQIDTQYF
TGTGCCAGTAGTAAAAGGGGATTATATCAGATAGATACGCAGTATTTT
>TRBJ1-2|.|TRBV28|.
CASRPPGRGYGYTF
TGTGCCAGCAGACCTCCCGGGAGGGGCTATGGCTACACCTTC
>TRBJ1-2|.|TRBV6-1|.
CASSEASGRYGYTF
TGTGCCAGCAGTGAAGCTTCCGGCCGCTATGGCTACACCTTC
>TRBJ2-5|once|TRBV5-4|TRBD1
CASSLTQGEQETQYF
TGTGCCAGCAGCTTGACTCAGGGGGAGCAAGAGACCCAGTACTTC
>TRBJ1-2|.|TRBV7-2|.
CASSLRAGAGDGYTF
TGTGCCAGCAGCTTGAGGGCAGGGGCAGGGGATGGCTACACCTTC
>TRBJ2-3|.|TRBV6-4|TRBD2
CASSELAGATDTQYF
TGTGCCAGCAGTGAACTAGCGGGAGCCACAGATACGCAGTATTTT
>TRBJ1-1|.|TRBV11-2|.
CASSWRGGNTEAFF
TGTGCCAGCAGCTGGCGGGGGGGGAACACTGAAGCTTTCTTT
>TRBJ2-7|.|TRBV2|TRBD2
CASSGPGLAAYEQYF
TGTGCCAGCAGTGGGCCGGGACTAGCGGCCTACGAGCAGTACTTC
>TRBJ2-3|few|TRBV18|.
CASSPQKQGTDTQYF
TGTGCCAGCTCACCACAGAAACAGGGCACAGATACGCAGTATTTT
>TRBJ2-3|once|TRBV2|.
CASSPSEIILSTDTQYF
TGTGCCAGCAGCCCTAGCGAGATAATTCTAAGCACAGATACGCAGTATTTT
>TRBJ2-7|.|TRBV5-1|.
CASSFTGIYEQYF
TGCGCCAGCAGCTTCACAGGGATCTACGAGCAGTACTTC
>TRBJ2-7|.|TRBV6-1|TRBD2
CASNLAGAPGQYF
TGTGCCAGCAACTTAGCGGGAGCCCCGGGGCAGTACTTC
>TRBJ1-2|.|TRBV29-1|TRBD1
CSAAGTGGHYGYTF
TGCAGCGCCGCCGGAACAGGGGGGCACTATGGCTACACCTTC
>TRBJ2-7|.|TRBV5-1|TRBD1
CASSFGTGYFEQYF
TGCGCCAGCAGCTTTGGGACAGGGTATTTCGAGCAGTACTTC
>TRBJ2-5|.|TRBV30|.
CAWSGWSSVETQYF
TGTGCCTGGAGTGGGTGGTCGAGTGTCGAGACCCAGTACTTC
>TRBJ2-3|.|TRBV7-9|.
CASSPPGGPDTQYF
TGTGCCAGCAGCCCCCCCGGAGGACCAGATACGCAGTATTTT
>TRBJ1-2|.|TRBV6-5|.
CASSYGHRSSYGYTF
TGTGCCAGCAGTTACGGACACAGGTCTAGCTATGGCTACACCTTC
>TRBJ2-7|.|TRBV13|TRBD2
CASSTGGGEQYF
TGTGCCAGCAGCACGGGGGGGGGCGAGCAGTACTTC
>TRBJ1-4|.|TRBV9|TRBD1
CASSDSGTGYEKLFF
TGTGCCAGCAGCGATAGTGGGACAGGGTATGAAAAACTGTTTTTT
>TRBJ1-5|.|TRBV28|TRBD1
CASSTFGTGRDWPQHF
TGTGCCAGCAGTACATTCGGGACAGGGAGAGACTGGCCCCAGCATTTT
>TRBJ2-5|.|TRBV7-3|TRBD1
CASSLSGTGKETQYF
TGTGCCAGCAGCTTAAGTGGGACAGGGAAAGAGACCCAGTACTTC
>TRBJ2-1|.|TRBV5-1|.
CASSLGGPRLPYNEQFF
TGCGCCAGCAGCTTGGGCGGACCGAGGTTACCCTACAATGAGCAGTTCTTC
>TRBJ2-2|.|TRBV30|TRBD1
CAWGSGQITGELFF
TGTGCCTGGGGGTCGGGACAGATCACCGGGGAGCTGTTTTTT
>TRBJ2-1|.|TRBV19|.
CASSILGEYEQFF
TGTGCCAGTAGTATACTGGGAGAATATGAGCAGTTCTTC
>TRBJ2-1|.|TRBV27|TRBD1
CASTSGTGVSYNEQFF
TGTGCCAGCACTTCCGGGACAGGGGTGTCCTACAATGAGCAGTTCTTC
>TRBJ1-5|.|TRBV19|.
CASRIEHFTVQPQHF
TGTGCCAGTCGAATCGAACATTTCACGGTTCAGCCCCAGCATTTT
>TRBJ2-1|.|TRBV7-8|TRBD2
CASSLHRLAGEEAYNEQFF
TGTGCCAGCAGCTTACATCGACTAGCGGGAGAAGAAGCCTACAATGAGCAGTTCTTC